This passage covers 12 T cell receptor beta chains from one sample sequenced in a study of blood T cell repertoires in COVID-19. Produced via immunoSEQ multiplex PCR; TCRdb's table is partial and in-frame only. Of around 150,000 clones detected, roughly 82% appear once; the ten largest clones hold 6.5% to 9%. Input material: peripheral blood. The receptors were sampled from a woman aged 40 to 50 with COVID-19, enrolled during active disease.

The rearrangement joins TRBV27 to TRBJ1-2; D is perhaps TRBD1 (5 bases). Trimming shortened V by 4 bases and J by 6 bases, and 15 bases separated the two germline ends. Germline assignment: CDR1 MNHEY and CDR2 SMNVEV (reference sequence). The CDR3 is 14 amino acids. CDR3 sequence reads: CASSSVRRGDGYTF. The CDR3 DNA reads TGTGCCAGCAGTTCCGTACGTAGGGGCGATGGCTACACCTTC.

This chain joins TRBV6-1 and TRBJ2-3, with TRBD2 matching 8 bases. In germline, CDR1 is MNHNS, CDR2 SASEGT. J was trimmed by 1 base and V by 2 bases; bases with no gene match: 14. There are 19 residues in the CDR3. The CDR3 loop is CASSEPRGAGGFGTDTQYF. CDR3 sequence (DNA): TGTGCCAGCAGTGAACCTCGAGGTGCGGGAGGCTTTGGCACAGATACGCAGTATTTT.

CDR3 nucleotide sequence: TGTGCCAGCAGAATCAGGGGGGGCACAGATACGCAGTATTTT. This translates into CASRIRGGTDTQYF. The chain has TRBV6-5 and TRBJ2-3; perhaps TRBD1 as D (7 bases). Germline V gene data show CDR1 as MNHEY and CDR2 as SVGAGI. The CDR3 is 14 residues long. V gave up 6 bases and J gave up 1 base, with 11 bases separating them.

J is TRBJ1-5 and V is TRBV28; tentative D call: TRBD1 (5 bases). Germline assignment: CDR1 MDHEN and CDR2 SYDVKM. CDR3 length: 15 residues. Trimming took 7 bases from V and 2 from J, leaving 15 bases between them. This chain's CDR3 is CASMAGNRRNQPQHF. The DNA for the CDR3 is TGTGCCAGCATGGCAGGGAATCGCCGCAATCAGCCCCAGCATTTT.

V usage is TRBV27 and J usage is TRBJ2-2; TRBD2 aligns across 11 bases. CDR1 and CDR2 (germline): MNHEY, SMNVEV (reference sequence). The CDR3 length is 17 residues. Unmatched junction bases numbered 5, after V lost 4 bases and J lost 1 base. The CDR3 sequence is CASSWGLADLNTGELFF. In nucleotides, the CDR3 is TGTGCCAGCAGTTGGGGACTAGCGGACTTGAACACCGGGGAGCTGTTTTTT.

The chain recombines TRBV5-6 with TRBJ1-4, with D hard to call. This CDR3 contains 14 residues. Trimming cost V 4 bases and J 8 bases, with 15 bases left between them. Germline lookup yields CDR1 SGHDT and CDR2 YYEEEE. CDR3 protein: CASSTPGVGEKLFF. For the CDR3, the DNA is TGTGCCAGCAGCACACCCGGGGTCGGCGAAAAACTGTTTTTT.

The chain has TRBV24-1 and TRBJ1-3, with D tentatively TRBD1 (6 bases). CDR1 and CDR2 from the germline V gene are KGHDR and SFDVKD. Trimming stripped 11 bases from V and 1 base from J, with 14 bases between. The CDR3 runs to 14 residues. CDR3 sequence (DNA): TGTGCCATGTACAGGGATTCGTCTGGAAACACCATATATTTT. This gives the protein CAMYRDSSGNTIYF.

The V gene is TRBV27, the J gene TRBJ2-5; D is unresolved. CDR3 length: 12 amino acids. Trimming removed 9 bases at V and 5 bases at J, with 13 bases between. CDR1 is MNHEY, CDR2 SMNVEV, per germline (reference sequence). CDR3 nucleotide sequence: TGTGCCAGTTCCGAGGTTGGGGAGACCCAGTACTTC. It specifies CASSEVGETQYF.

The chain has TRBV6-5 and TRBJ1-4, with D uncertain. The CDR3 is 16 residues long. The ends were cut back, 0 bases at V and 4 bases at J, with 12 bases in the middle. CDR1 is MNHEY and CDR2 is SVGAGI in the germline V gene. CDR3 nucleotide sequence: TGTGCCAGCAGTTACTCGAGCGGTTGGAATAATGAAAAACTGTTTTTT. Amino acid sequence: CASSYSSGWNNEKLFF.

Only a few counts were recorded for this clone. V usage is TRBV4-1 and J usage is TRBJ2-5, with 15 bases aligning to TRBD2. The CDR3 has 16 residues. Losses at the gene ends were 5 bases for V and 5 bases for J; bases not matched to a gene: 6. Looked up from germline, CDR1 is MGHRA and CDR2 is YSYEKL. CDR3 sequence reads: CASSVTGTSGGETQYF. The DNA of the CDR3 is TGCGCCAGCAGCGTTACTGGGACTAGCGGGGGGGAGACCCAGTACTTC.

The CDR3 coding sequence is TGTGCCAGCAGCTTGAGACCTTCGGGAGGCTACACCTTC. Its protein product is CASSLRPSGGYTF. The rearrangement uses TRBV13 and TRBJ1-2; D call uncertain. V was clipped by 3 bases and J by 8 bases, with 13 bases between them. Germline CDR1 PRHDT, CDR2 FYEKMQ (reference sequence). The CDR3 loop spans 13 amino acids. Full variable domain (remainder filled in from reference TRBV13 and TRBJ1-2): AAGVIQSPRHLIKEKRETATLKCYPIPRHDTVYWYQQGPGQDPQFLISFYEKMQSDKGSIPDRFSAQQFSDYHSELNMSSLELGDSALYFCASSLRPSGGYTFGSGTRLTVV.

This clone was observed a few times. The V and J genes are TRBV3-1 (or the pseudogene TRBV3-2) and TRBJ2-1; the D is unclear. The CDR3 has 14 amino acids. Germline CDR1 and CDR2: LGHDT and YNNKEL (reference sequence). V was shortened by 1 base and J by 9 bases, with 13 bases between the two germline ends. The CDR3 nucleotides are TGTGCCAGCAGCCAAGGCCCGACCTGGAGTGAGCAGTTCTTC. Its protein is CASSQGPTWSEQFF.